The 8 T cell receptor beta chains presented below share a single source sample, sequenced in a study of cytomegalovirus exposure and HLA in healthy donors. PCR involved 60 Vbeta and 13 Jbeta primers. Some clones are missing from TCRdb's copy, which holds only in-frame ones; the method was immunoSEQ multiplex PCR. The data hold around 140,000 clones, with more than 75% observed a single time. Sequenced material: PBMCs. These TCRs come from a female donor in good health and CMV-seronegative.

The chain uses TRBV5-1 and TRBJ2-7; TRBD2 matches 8 bases. The CDR3 extends over 16 amino acids. Germline CDR1 and CDR2: SGHRS and YFSETQ. V shed 3 bases and J 7 bases; nucleotides not matched to a gene: 15. The CDR3 nucleotides are TGCGCCAGCAGCTCCCAAGCGGGGGCCTACCCGGAAGAGCAGTACTTC. Its translation is CASSSQAGAYPEEQYF.

This clone was seen only a few times. The chain links TRBV4-1 to TRBJ2-7; 14 bases fit TRBD2. The CDR3 is 16 residues long. V gave up 6 bases and J gave up 0 bases; unmatched junction bases: 4. Germline V gives CDR1 MGHRA, CDR2 YSYEKL. The CDR3, as DNA: TGCGCCAGCAGACGACTAGCGGGAGGGGTCTCCTACGAGCAGTACTTC. Translation gives CASRRLAGGVSYEQYF.

This chain uses TRBV27 with TRBJ1-4; D may be TRBD1 (6 bases). Trimming shortened V by 4 bases and J by 2 bases, and 14 bases separated the two germline ends. There are 16 residues in the CDR3. Per the germline V gene, CDR1 is MNHEY and CDR2 is SMNVEV (reference sequence). The CDR3, as DNA: TGTGCCAGCAGTTCGATAACAGGGTCCACTAATGAAAAACTGTTTTTT. Amino acid sequence: CASSSITGSTNEKLFF.

The genes are TRBV4-1 and TRBJ1-5; 9 bases agree with TRBD1. CDR3 length: 16 residues. The junction had 4 bases not matched to a gene; V was cut back by 3 bases and J by 1 base. Per the germline V gene, CDR1 is MGHRA and CDR2 is YSYEKL. The CDR3 nucleotides are TGCGCCAGCAGCCAGGCCGGGACAGGGAGCAATCAGCCCCAGCATTTT. Encoded protein: CASSQAGTGSNQPQHF.

The chain uses TRBV28 and TRBJ1-3, with 9 bases identical to TRBD1. V shed 2 bases, J shed 4 bases, and the junction held 9 bases outside the gene matches. Germline V gene lookup returns CDR1 MDHEN and CDR2 SYDVKM. This CDR3 has 17 amino acids. The CDR3: CASSLRDRAMRGNTIYF. CDR3 sequence (DNA): TGTGCCAGCAGTTTAAGGGACAGGGCAATGCGGGGAAACACCATATATTTT.

The V and J genes are TRBV6-5 and TRBJ2-7, with 9 bases matching TRBD1. V shed 6 bases, J shed 0 bases, and the junction held 6 bases outside the gene matches. CDR1 is MNHEY and CDR2 is SVGAGI in the germline V gene. This CDR3 contains 15 residues. The CDR3 protein is CASRDRDRASYEQYF. As DNA, the CDR3 is TGTGCCAGCAGGGACCGGGACAGGGCCTCCTACGAGCAGTACTTC.

The genes are TRBV5-4 and TRBJ1-1, with no clear D. Germline V gives CDR1 SGHNT, CDR2 YYREEE (reference sequence). This CDR3 is built from 13 residues. V was trimmed by 4 bases and J by 1 base, leaving 8 bases between them. The CDR3 sequence: CASSTRQNTEAFF. CDR3 nucleotides: TGTGCCAGCAGCACCAGACAGAACACTGAAGCTTTCTTT.

This clone occurred a few times. V usage is TRBV28 and J usage is TRBJ1-5, with a tentative D call TRBD1 (5 bases). The germline gives CDR1 MDHEN, CDR2 SYDVKM. V was pared by 4 bases and J by 5 bases, with 12 bases between. The CDR3 is 14 amino acids. As DNA, the CDR3 is TGTGCCAGCAGTTCCCGCAGGGTGGATCAGCCCCAGCATTTT. Amino acids: CASSSRRVDQPQHF.